This TCR beta chain derives from a study of metastatic and nonmetastatic thyroid tumors (TCRdb year 2020). As for the study more broadly: The researchers compared repertoires between peripheral blood samples and tumor or nodule tissue samples from patients with malignant or benign thyroid disease.

Per the germline V gene, SNHLY is the CDR1 and FYNNEI is the CDR2. The CDR3 spans 12 residues, from the cysteine through the phenylalanine. This entry keeps only the CDR3 DNA: 36 bases, framed from base 1. A note on this clone: The antigen this receptor binds is unknown. A junction end diverges from the germline sequence, so it may reflect a read error.

The library was obtained by PCR. The sequencing machine was an Illumina HiSeq 4000. High-throughput sequencing was used to profile the TCR beta-chain CDR3 region of every patient. As for the authors' bioinformatics: The researchers built a classifier to tell apart papillary thyroid cancer patients with distant metastasis, based on CDR3 differences among clinicopathological groups. Repertoire diversity was assessed with the Shannon index, and tumor-blood repertoire similarity with the Morisita-Horn index. TCRdb reran the public reads through fastp at Q25 and MiXCR, keeping productive beta chains. The V and J calls here are based on TCRdb, not the publication. The sample profile shows over 30,000 clones; around a third of them were found once. The ten most abundant clones make up more than 15% of the sample. Results and caveats for the whole study, not just this receptor: In both blood and tumor samples, TCR beta diversity was reported to be significantly higher in malignant tumors than in benign nodules.

No treatment had been received by any patient before thyroid surgery. Using T-cell receptor beta sequencing, the study looked back at clinical samples from patients collected from the early 2010s to the late 2010s. The clonotype comes from a female donor with papillary thyroid cancer or a benign thyroid nodule (not recorded which). Some clones in this sample may be carry-over from other donors' samples. Sequenced: tumor tissue. The V gene is TRBV2 and the J gene is TRBJ2-7; no confident D gene assignment can be made. The DNA sequence follows: TGTGCCAGCTTTGAGGCGGCCTACGGGCAGTACTTC. It specifies CASFEAAYGQYF.